These T cell receptor beta chains were read from a single sample in a study of immune heterogeneity within non-small cell lung tumors. In TCRdb, the multiplex PCR reads were re-called with MiXCR into one record per CDR3 protein. The sample contains approximately 31,000 distinct CDR3 sequences, less than 35% of which appear only once. Sequencing input: lung tumor tissue. Receptor source: a man between 40 and 49 years old with non-small cell lung cancer. CDR3s include the opening cysteine and the closing phenylalanine or tryptophan. The D gene is left open where the match is weak. Clone size is stated in some rows and not others, as once, few, many or a class when expanded.

j_call	v_call	clone_size	d_call	cdr3_aa	cdr3_nt
TRBJ1-2	TRBV6-6	many	NA	CASSYLDRANYGYTF	TGTGCCAGCAGTTACTTGGACAGAGCTAACTATGGCTACACCTTC
TRBJ2-4	TRBV11-2	NA	NA	CASSSSRGNIQYF	TGTGCCAGCAGCTCATCGAGGGGGAACATTCAGTACTTC
TRBJ1-1	TRBV6-2/TRBV6-3	many	NA	CASSYDEYVNTEAFF	TGTGCCAGCAGTTACGATGAATACGTGAACACTGAAGCTTTCTTT
TRBJ1-2	TRBV7-2	many	NA	CASSPPGRGEGYTF	TGTGCCAGCAGCCCCCCCGGCAGAGGAGAAGGCTACACCTTC
TRBJ1-5	TRBV5-4	few	NA	CASSIAGGRGNQPQHF	TGTGCCAGCAGCATCGCTGGGGGAAGGGGCAATCAGCCCCAGCATTTT
TRBJ2-7	TRBV12-3/TRBV12-4	NA	NA	CASSLGRNSYEQYF	TGTGCCAGCAGTTTAGGCAGGAATTCATACGAGCAGTACTTC
TRBJ2-7	TRBV5-1	many	TRBD1	CASSSGTGRSYEQYF	TGCGCCAGCAGCTCAGGGACAGGTCGCTCCTACGAGCAGTACTTC
TRBJ2-7	TRBV6-1	many	TRBD1	CASTGTGGFYEQYF	TGTGCCAGCACTGGGACAGGGGGATTCTACGAGCAGTACTTC
TRBJ1-5	TRBV18	NA	NA	CPSSQSEGRQPQHF	TGTCCCAGCTCACAATCAGAGGGTCGTCAGCCCCAGCATTTT
TRBJ2-2	TRBV29-1	many	TRBD2	CSVEDPAGDWAGELFF	TGCAGCGTTGAAGATCCCGCGGGAGACTGGGCCGGGGAGCTGTTTTTT
TRBJ1-2	TRBV7-8	medium-sized	TRBD1	CASSSDRGGGYTF	TGTGCCAGCAGTTCGGACAGGGGGGGAGGCTACACCTTC
TRBJ1-5	TRBV19	many	NA	CASSIPRQPQHF	TGTGCCAGTAGTATCCCCCGGCAGCCCCAGCATTTT
TRBJ2-7	TRBV20-1	NA	TRBD2	CSARDLLAISYDQYF	TGCAGTGCTAGGGATCTACTAGCGATCAGCTACGATCAGTACTTC
TRBJ2-3	TRBV11-2	few	NA	CASRSEGDTQYF	TGTGCCAGCAGATCTGAGGGAGATACGCAGTATTTT
TRBJ1-1	TRBV6-2/TRBV6-3	few	NA	CASRTQESMNTEAFF	TGTGCCAGCAGAACACAGGAATCTATGAACACTGAAGCTTTCTTT
TRBJ2-3	TRBV20-1	NA	TRBD2	CSASPGLAGITDTQYF	TGCAGTGCTTCCCCGGGACTAGCGGGGATCACAGATACGCAGTATTTT
TRBJ1-2	TRBV11-2	many	TRBD1	CASSLVPRGKDGYTF	TGTGCCAGCAGCTTAGTTCCCAGGGGGAAGGATGGCTACACCTTC
TRBJ1-4	TRBV19	many	NA	CASSLSGRPDEKLFF	TGTGCCAGTAGCTTGAGCGGTCGGCCAGATGAAAAACTGTTTTTT
TRBJ2-1	TRBV4-3	few	TRBD1	CASSQEPGPQGEQFF	TGCGCCAGCAGCCAGGAACCGGGACCACAGGGGGAGCAGTTCTTC
TRBJ2-7	TRBV7-9	many	TRBD2	CASSLPGGEQYF	TGTGCCAGCAGCCTTCCGGGGGGCGAGCAGTACTTC
TRBJ2-5	TRBV7-7	few	NA	CASSPRGGTDEETQYF	TGTGCTAGCAGCCCACGAGGAGGGACAGACGAAGAGACCCAGTACTTC
TRBJ1-5	TRBV2	many	TRBD1	CASSETGGGQPQHF	TGTGCCAGCAGTGAGACAGGGGGCGGGCAGCCCCAGCATTTT
TRBJ2-1	TRBV4-1	NA	TRBD1	CASSQGQGYNEQFF	TGCGCCAGCAGCCAGGGACAGGGATACAATGAGCAGTTCTTC
TRBJ1-1	TRBV4-2	few	NA	CASSQSQGWNTEAFF	TGTGCCAGCAGCCAGTCACAGGGATGGAACACTGAAGCTTTCTTT
TRBJ2-1	TRBV7-9	NA	TRBD2	CASTGLAGVVGNEQFF	TGTGCCAGCACGGGACTAGCGGGAGTGGTAGGCAATGAGCAGTTCTTC
TRBJ1-1	TRBV30	many	NA	CAWSTGVWGAFF	TGTGCCTGGAGTACGGGGGTGTGGGGAGCTTTCTTT
TRBJ2-3	TRBV11-2	many	TRBD2	CASSFDGRPTDTQYF	TGTGCCAGCAGCTTTGACGGGAGGCCCACAGATACGCAGTATTTT
TRBJ2-7	TRBV5-4	NA	NA	CASSFGRADIAYEQYF	TGTGCCAGCAGCTTCGGTCGGGCGGACATAGCCTACGAGCAGTACTTC
TRBJ1-1	TRBV6-1	NA	NA	CASLFQWNTEAFF	TGTGCCAGCTTGTTCCAGTGGAACACTGAAGCTTTCTTT
TRBJ2-7	TRBV25-1	many	TRBD1	CASSPPRQGTGREQYF	TGTGCCAGCAGTCCCCCCCGACAGGGAACCGGTCGCGAGCAGTACTTC
TRBJ2-1	TRBV20-1	few	NA	CSATDREGRNEQFF	TGCAGTGCAACGGACAGGGAGGGTCGCAATGAGCAGTTCTTC
TRBJ2-7	TRBV30	medium-sized	TRBD1	CAWSHRDQGAYEQYF	TGTGCCTGGAGTCACCGGGACCAGGGGGCCTACGAGCAGTACTTC
TRBJ1-4	TRBV7-2	few	TRBD1	CASSLGRGQINEKLFF	TGTGCCAGCAGCTTAGGCCGGGGACAGATAAATGAAAAACTGTTTTTT
TRBJ1-2	TRBV4-2	many	NA	CASSQELGGMGYGYTF	TGTGCCAGCAGCCAAGAACTAGGTGGAATGGGTTATGGCTACACCTTC
TRBJ2-5	TRBV2	NA	NA	CAGGQTENQYF	TGTGCCGGGGGGCAGACGGAGAACCAGTACTTC
TRBJ2-1	TRBV9	NA	NA	CASSPNHDNEQFF	TGTGCCAGCAGCCCAAATCATGACAATGAGCAGTTCTTC
TRBJ1-1	TRBV30	NA	NA	CAWMSSIPTEAFF	TGTGCCTGGATGTCCTCCATTCCGACTGAAGCTTTCTTT
TRBJ2-1	TRBV12-3/TRBV12-4	NA	NA	CASRPGTIQGQFF	TGTGCCAGCAGACCCGGGACAATTCAGGGGCAGTTCTTC
TRBJ1-2	TRBV14	many	NA	CASSQIGGYTF	TGTGCCAGCAGCCAAATCGGTGGCTACACCTTC
TRBJ2-7	TRBV5-6	NA	NA	CASSLPGVDTYEQYF	TGTGCCAGCAGCTTACCAGGGGTGGATACCTACGAGCAGTACTTC
TRBJ2-4	TRBV3-1	NA	TRBD2	CASAHGRKNIQYF	TGTGCCAGTGCCCACGGGAGGAAAAACATTCAGTACTTC
TRBJ1-1	TRBV7-2	NA	NA	CASSLTRDAEAFF	TGTGCCAGCAGCCTAACCAGGGATGCTGAAGCTTTCTTT
TRBJ2-2	TRBV19	few	TRBD2	CASSIGGSTGELFF	TGTGCCAGTAGTATTGGCGGGAGCACCGGGGAGCTGTTTTTT